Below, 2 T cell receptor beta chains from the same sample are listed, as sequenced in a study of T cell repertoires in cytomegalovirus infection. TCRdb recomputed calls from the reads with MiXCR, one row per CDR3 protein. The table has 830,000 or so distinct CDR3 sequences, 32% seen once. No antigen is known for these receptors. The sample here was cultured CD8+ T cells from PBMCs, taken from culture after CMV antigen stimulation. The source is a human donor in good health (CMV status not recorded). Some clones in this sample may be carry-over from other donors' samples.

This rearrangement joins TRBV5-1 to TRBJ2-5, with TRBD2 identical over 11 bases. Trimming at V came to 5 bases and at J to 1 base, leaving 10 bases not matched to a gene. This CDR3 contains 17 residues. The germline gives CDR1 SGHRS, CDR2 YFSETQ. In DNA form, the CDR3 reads TGCGCCAGCAGTCTCACCCCGGGACTAGCGGTCCAAGAGACCCAGTACTTC. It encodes CASSLTPGLAVQETQYF.

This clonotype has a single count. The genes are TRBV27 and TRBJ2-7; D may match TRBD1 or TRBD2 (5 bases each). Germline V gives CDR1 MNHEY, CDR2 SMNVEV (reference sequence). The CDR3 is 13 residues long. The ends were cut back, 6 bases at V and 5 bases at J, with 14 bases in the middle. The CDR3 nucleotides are TGTGCCAGCAGCCCCGGGGCAATCCACGAGCAGTACGTC. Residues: CASSPGAIHEQYV.